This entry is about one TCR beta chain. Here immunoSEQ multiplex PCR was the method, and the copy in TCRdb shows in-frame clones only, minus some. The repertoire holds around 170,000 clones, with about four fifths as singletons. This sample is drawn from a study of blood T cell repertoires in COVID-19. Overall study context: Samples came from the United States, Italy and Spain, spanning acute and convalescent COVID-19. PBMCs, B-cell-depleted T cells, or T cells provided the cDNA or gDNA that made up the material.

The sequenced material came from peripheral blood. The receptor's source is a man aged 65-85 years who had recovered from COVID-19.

The CDR3 loop is CASSVTDNEQFF. In DNA form, the CDR3 reads TGTGCCAGCTCCGTAACGGACAATGAGCAGTTCTTC. The rearrangement joins TRBV6-5 to TRBJ2-1; D remains ambiguous. The V gene's germline CDR1 is MNHEY and CDR2 SVGAGI. The CDR3 is 12 amino acids. The V end was cut by 8 bases, the J end by 5 bases, with 10 bases between.